These T cell receptor beta chains were read from a single sample in a study of monozygotic twins with inflammatory bowel disease. TCRdb reworked the 5' RACE reads into one entry per CDR3 protein, no DNA. Its clone listing holds approximately 400,000 distinct CDR3 sequences. The sequenced material came from blood. The receptors originated from a human donor with ulcerative colitis or Crohn's disease, or a healthy co-twin of an affected twin (not recorded which). Each CDR3 is given with its conserved first and last residue.

v_call: TRBV5-1; j_call: TRBJ2-7; cdr3_aa: CASSLRQSRSYEQYF
v_call: TRBV5-1; j_call: TRBJ2-7; cdr3_aa: CASSLGGAEQYF
v_call: TRBV5-1; j_call: TRBJ2-5; cdr3_aa: CASSFTQETQYF
v_call: TRBV20-1; j_call: TRBJ1-2; cdr3_aa: CSALGGGTGDNYYGYTF
v_call: TRBV19; j_call: TRBJ2-2; cdr3_aa: CASRPQGPGELFF
v_call: TRBV10-3; j_call: TRBJ1-4; cdr3_aa: CAISEEGRSTNEKLFF
v_call: TRBV28; j_call: TRBJ2-7; cdr3_aa: CASSFTGTSGKEQYF
v_call: TRBV24-1; j_call: TRBJ2-3; cdr3_aa: CATSDFQGEENTQYF
v_call: TRBV12-3/TRBV12-4; j_call: TRBJ1-3; cdr3_aa: CASSLVALSGNTIYF
v_call: TRBV28; j_call: TRBJ2-3; cdr3_aa: CASSPRGGLKSDTQYF
v_call: TRBV5-5; j_call: TRBJ2-5; cdr3_aa: CASSLTRTSGGLGETQYF
v_call: TRBV2; j_call: TRBJ2-7; cdr3_aa: CASTYGTGEQYF
v_call: TRBV5-1; j_call: TRBJ2-3; cdr3_aa: CASSLETRSTDTQYF
v_call: TRBV2; j_call: TRBJ1-1; cdr3_aa: CASSVHLNTEAFF
v_call: TRBV4-3; j_call: TRBJ1-2; cdr3_aa: CASSQGLFNYGYTF
v_call: TRBV29-1; j_call: TRBJ2-5; cdr3_aa: CSVDGQGQETQYF
v_call: TRBV7-2; j_call: TRBJ2-7; cdr3_aa: CASSLAAWVYYEQYF
v_call: TRBV11-2; j_call: TRBJ2-7; cdr3_aa: CASSLLFQRWGQGSYEQYF
v_call: TRBV6-1; j_call: TRBJ2-7; cdr3_aa: CASRLTGYEQYF
v_call: TRBV5-6; j_call: TRBJ2-5; cdr3_aa: CASSLAGPETQYF
v_call: TRBV28; j_call: TRBJ1-5; cdr3_aa: CAEGSNQPQHF
v_call: TRBV5-1; j_call: TRBJ2-1; cdr3_aa: CASSLEVFTYNEQFF
v_call: TRBV5-1; j_call: TRBJ2-7; cdr3_aa: CASSSASGGREQYF
v_call: TRBV7-2; j_call: TRBJ2-7; cdr3_aa: CASSLSSGGGGYEQYF
v_call: TRBV6-5; j_call: TRBJ2-5; cdr3_aa: CASSLARRETQYF
v_call: TRBV7-6; j_call: TRBJ1-1; cdr3_aa: CASSPQWGTEAFF
v_call: TRBV5-1; j_call: TRBJ2-1; cdr3_aa: CASSLPWGDLGNEQFF
v_call: TRBV5-4; j_call: TRBJ2-3; cdr3_aa: CASSLKEAGPTDTQYF
v_call: TRBV20-1; j_call: TRBJ2-7; cdr3_aa: CSARPRDGSYEQYF
v_call: TRBV5-1; j_call: TRBJ1-6; cdr3_aa: CASSPLPGQGYSPLHF
v_call: TRBV12-3/TRBV12-4; j_call: TRBJ1-5; cdr3_aa: CASRQGVVSNQPQHF
v_call: TRBV20-1; j_call: TRBJ2-4; cdr3_aa: CSAPTPTVSIQYF
v_call: TRBV5-1; j_call: TRBJ2-7; cdr3_aa: CASSLELGPSYEQYF
v_call: TRBV2; j_call: TRBJ2-4; cdr3_aa: CASRPRPGLNIQHF
v_call: TRBV10-3; j_call: TRBJ1-4; cdr3_aa: CAISGAGQANEKLFF
v_call: TRBV20-1; j_call: TRBJ1-2; cdr3_aa: CSASEGSNYGYTF
v_call: TRBV12-3/TRBV12-4; j_call: TRBJ2-2; cdr3_aa: CASSLTGTGELFF
v_call: TRBV20-1; j_call: TRBJ1-1; cdr3_aa: CSARDPGQGRTEAFF
v_call: TRBV2; j_call: TRBJ2-7; cdr3_aa: CASSDGVVNDEQYF
v_call: TRBV20-1; j_call: TRBJ2-3; cdr3_aa: CSATSGQDGTDTQYF
v_call: TRBV15; j_call: TRBJ2-3; cdr3_aa: CATSREAARDTQYF
v_call: TRBV12-3/TRBV12-4; j_call: TRBJ1-6; cdr3_aa: CASSTGQADNSPLHF
v_call: TRBV5-5; j_call: TRBJ1-1; cdr3_aa: CASSLRGRQGGVNTEAFF
v_call: TRBV6-1; j_call: TRBJ2-3; cdr3_aa: CASSDRLATDTQYF
v_call: TRBV5-1; j_call: TRBJ1-5; cdr3_aa: CASSLESNQPQHF
v_call: TRBV6-2/TRBV6-3; j_call: TRBJ2-2; cdr3_aa: CASSRYRTRTGELFF
v_call: TRBV7-2; j_call: TRBJ1-4; cdr3_aa: CASSQNTGPEKLFF
v_call: TRBV7-8; j_call: TRBJ1-2; cdr3_aa: CASSPHGREGNGYTF
v_call: TRBV6-1; j_call: TRBJ2-5; cdr3_aa: CASSDHGQVRETQYF
v_call: TRBV11-2; j_call: TRBJ2-1; cdr3_aa: CASALPPSGLAGYNEQFF
v_call: TRBV6-6; j_call: TRBJ2-5; cdr3_aa: CASKAGAVGETQYF
v_call: TRBV20-1; j_call: TRBJ2-7; cdr3_aa: CSASGLGEQYF
v_call: TRBV2; j_call: TRBJ2-1; cdr3_aa: CASSEPQTSGRVSSYNEQFF